One and the same sample provided the 28 T cell receptor beta chains below, sequenced in a study of blood T cell repertoires in COVID-19. TCRdb's copy holds only in-frame clones and misses some; the assay was immunoSEQ multiplex PCR. Of under 95,000 clones in the sample, 75% to 90% are singletons; the top ten hold approximately 19%. Input material: peripheral blood. The receptors come from a woman of 80 years or more with acute or convalescent COVID-19.

The V call is TRBV28, the J call TRBJ1-6; D may be TRBD1 (6 bases). The CDR3 has 18 residues. The V end was cut by 4 bases, the J end by 8 bases, with 24 bases between. Germline V CDR1 and CDR2: MDHEN, SYDVKM. CDR3 region: CASSSLGGAPNTDSPLHF. The DNA of the CDR3 is TGTGCCAGCAGTTCCCTCGGGGGGGCGCCCAATACGGATTCACCCCTCCACTTT.

This clone was seen just once. The chain links TRBV5-1 to TRBJ1-3, with unresolved D. V was clipped by 0 bases and J by 3 bases, with 13 bases between them. The CDR3 runs 16 residues. Germline-derived CDR1 and CDR2 are SGHRS and YFSETQ. Here the CDR3 DNA reads TGCGCCAGCAGCTTGGTGGGCAGCACATTTGGAAACACCATATATTTT. It is translated as CASSLVGSTFGNTIYF.

V is TRBV24-1 and J is TRBJ2-7; TRBD1 is a possible D gene (6 bases). Trimming took 7 bases from V and 3 from J, leaving 15 bases between them. This CDR3 has 14 residues. From germline, CDR1 is KGHDR and CDR2 SFDVKD. The CDR3 DNA follows: TGTGCCACCAGCCCACGGGACACCAGCTACGAGCAGTACTTC. It encodes CATSPRDTSYEQYF.

CDR3 sequence: CAWSHSGANVLTF. The DNA for the CDR3 is TGTGCCTGGAGCCACTCGGGGGCCAACGTCCTGACTTTC. The V call is TRBV30, the J call TRBJ2-6; D is ambiguous. The CDR3 has 13 amino acids. CDR1 and CDR2 from the germline V gene are GTSNPN and SVGIG (reference sequence). V was pared by 3 bases and J by 4 bases, with 7 bases between.

V usage is TRBV11-2 and J usage is TRBJ2-3; possibly TRBD1 for D (6 bases). The V end was cut by 6 bases, the J end by 0 bases, with 16 bases between. The germline CDR1 and CDR2 sequences are SGHAT and FQNNGV. The CDR3 covers 16 residues. The CDR3 nucleotides are TGTGCCAGCAGTATTACAGGGCGGTCTAGCACAGATACGCAGTATTTT. Protein product: CASSITGRSSTDTQYF.

This sequence joins TRBV19 and TRBJ1-6; weak D call: TRBD1 (6 bases). The germline V gene encodes CDR1 LNHDA and CDR2 SQIVND (reference sequence). Trimming stripped 6 bases from V and 7 bases from J, with 16 bases between. This CDR3 has 15 amino acids. CDR3 DNA: TGTGCCAGTAGGAAAGGGGCAGGGGTGAATTCACCCCTCCACTTT. Translated, it gives CASRKGAGVNSPLHF.

This clone has just one count. The genes are TRBV5-1 and TRBJ2-1; 7 bases line up with TRBD2. J gave up 8 bases and V 4 bases, and 6 bases lay outside the gene matches. Germline V gene sequence: CDR1 SGHRS, CDR2 YFSETQ. There are 13 residues in the CDR3. Here the CDR3 reads CASSRGGTDEQFF. The CDR3 nucleotides are TGCGCCAGCAGCCGGGGAGGGACCGATGAGCAGTTCTTC.

This clone showed up many times. V is TRBV10-2 and J is TRBJ1-5; tentatively, D is TRBD1 (5 bases). V was cut by 7 bases and J by 0 bases, with 10 bases left in between. The CDR3 contains 14 residues. CDR1 is WSHSY and CDR2 is SAAADI in the germline V gene. DNA of the CDR3: TGCGCCAGCAAGGGGTCAGTTAGCAATCAGCCCCAGCATTTT. It encodes CASKGSVSNQPQHF.

This clone was counted once. The rearrangement uses TRBV6-5 and TRBJ2-2; a possible D gene is TRBD1 (5 bases). V dropped 4 bases and J dropped 4 bases, with 13 bases sitting between them. The CDR3 has 15 residues. Germline V gene data show CDR1 as MNHEY and CDR2 as SVGAGI. Here the CDR3 reads CASSFMGHSTGELFF. The CDR3 DNA follows: TGTGCCAGCAGTTTTATGGGGCATAGCACCGGGGAGCTGTTTTTT.

Details on this clone: An end of the junction does not agree with germline; a read error may underlie this. The genes are TRBV6-1 and TRBJ2-4, with 8 bases lining up with TRBD2. The CDR3 sequence is 15 residues long. CDR1 and CDR2 (germline): MNHNS, SASEGT. The chain's CDR3 is CASSETGGAKNIQYF. DNA of the CDR3: TGTGCCAGCAGTGAAACGGGGGGGGCCAAAAACATTCAGTACTTT.

This sequence joins TRBV2 and TRBJ2-5, with TRBD2 matching over 10 bases. V shed 5 bases, J shed 5 bases, and the junction held 11 bases outside the gene matches. The length of the CDR3 is 16 residues. Germline values: CDR1 SNHLY, CDR2 FYNNEI. CDR3 in amino acids: CASSSYSLAGWETQYF. The CDR3 DNA reads as TGTGCCAGCAGTTCATATTCACTAGCGGGGTGGGAGACCCAGTACTTC.

The V call is TRBV19, the J call TRBJ1-6; 9 bases line up with TRBD1. The CDR3 runs 15 residues. V was pared by 6 bases and J by 4 bases, with 4 bases of the junction left unmatched. Germline CDR1 and CDR2: LNHDA and SQIVND (reference sequence). CDR3 DNA sequence: TGTGCCAGTAGAGCCGGGACAGGGTATAATTCACCCCTCCACTTT. Amino acid sequence: CASRAGTGYNSPLHF. Variable domain in full (rest from reference TRBV19 and TRBJ1-6): DGGITQSPKYLFRKEGQNVTLSCEQNLNHDAMYWYRQDPGQGLRLIYYSQIVNDFQKGDIAEGYSVSREKKESFPLTVTSAQKNPTAFYLCASRAGTGYNSPLHFGNGTRLTVT.

The chain is built from TRBV5-1 and TRBJ1-6; 7 nucleotides align to TRBD1. The CDR3 is made up of 14 amino acids. Unmatched junction bases numbered 4, after V lost 0 bases and J lost 10 bases. The germline V gene encodes CDR1 SGHRS and CDR2 YFSETQ. As DNA, the CDR3 is TGCGCCAGCAGCTTGGCCGGGACAGCCTCACCCCTCCACTTT. Encoded protein: CASSLAGTASPLHF.

The V gene is TRBV24-1, the J gene TRBJ2-3; 9 nucleotides align to TRBD1. The CDR3 spans 14 residues. J lost 3 bases, V lost 4 bases, and 1 base had no gene match. CDR1 is KGHDR, CDR2 SFDVKD, per germline. The chain's CDR3 is CATSEQGATDTQYF. Here the CDR3 DNA reads TGTGCCACCAGTGAACAGGGGGCTACAGATACGCAGTATTTT.

This chain uses TRBV6-5 with TRBJ1-4, with D uncertain. The germline V gene has CDR1 MNHEY and CDR2 SVGAGI. The CDR3 has 12 amino acids. V lost 10 bases and J lost 7, with 13 bases in between. The CDR3 protein is CATAASGEKLFF. CDR3 sequence (DNA): TGTGCCACAGCAGCCTCAGGTGAAAAACTGTTTTTT.

J is TRBJ1-5 and V is TRBV7-8; D not resolved. Germline loops: CDR1 SGHVS, CDR2 FQNEAQ. The CDR3 has 14 residues. V was cut by 6 bases and J by 6 bases, with 15 bases left in between. CDR3 nucleotide sequence: TGTGCCAGCAGTACCGGAGGAGGACGTCAGCCCCAGCATTTT. Its protein is CASSTGGGRQPQHF. The complete variable domain, with remaining parts taken from reference TRBV7-8 and TRBJ1-5, reads GAGVSQSPRYKVAKRGQDVALRCDPISGHVSLFWYQQALGQGPEFLTYFQNEAQLDKSGLPSDRFFAERPEGSVSTLKIQRTQQEDSAVYLCASSTGGGRQPQHFGDGTRLSIL.

The chain couples TRBV2 to TRBJ1-3, with TRBD1 as a possible D gene (5 bases). The ends were cut back, 7 bases at V and 3 bases at J, with 7 bases in the middle. Germline V gene sequence: CDR1 SNHLY, CDR2 FYNNEI. The CDR3 has 12 amino acids. The CDR3 here is CASTGYGNTIYF. The CDR3 DNA sequence: TGTGCCAGCACAGGGTATGGAAACACCATATATTTT.

V is TRBV5-6 and J is TRBJ1-2; 8 nucleotides line up with TRBD1. Unmatched junction bases numbered 3, after V lost 4 bases and J lost 4 bases. CDR1 is SGHDT and CDR2 is YYEEEE in the germline V gene. CDR3 length: 13 amino acids. The CDR3 loop reads CASSGGTGYGYTF. In DNA, the CDR3 is TGTGCCAGCAGCGGTGGGACAGGCTATGGCTACACCTTC.

V gene TRBV7-9 combines with J gene TRBJ2-3, with 8 bases fitting TRBD1. V trimming: 2 bases; J trimming: 1 base; junction bases outside the gene matches: 5. The germline gives CDR1 SEHNR, CDR2 FQNEAQ (reference sequence). This CDR3 contains 16 residues. CDR3 amino acids: CASSLPEDRGTDTQYF. CDR3 nucleotide sequence: TGTGCCAGCAGCTTACCGGAGGACAGGGGCACAGATACGCAGTATTTT.

The gene calls are TRBV6-5 and TRBJ1-5; 10 nucleotides line up with TRBD1. The junction had 4 bases not matched to a gene; V was cut back by 6 bases and J by 5 bases. This CDR3 is 14 amino acids long. Germline CDR1 reads MNHEY; CDR2 reads SVGAGI. The DNA of the CDR3 is TGTGCCAGCAGCCCGGGACAGGGGTATCAGCCCCAGCATTTT. This codes for CASSPGQGYQPQHF.

The gene calls are TRBV5-6 and TRBJ1-2; unclear D gene. The germline V gene encodes CDR1 SGHDT and CDR2 YYEEEE. The CDR3 runs to 14 residues. V lost 0 bases and J lost 2, with 8 bases in between. The CDR3 nucleotides read TGTGCCAGCAGCTTGGAGTCCGGGAACTATGGCTACACCTTC. It encodes CASSLESGNYGYTF.

This clone was recorded only once. The rearrangement joins TRBV21-1 to TRBJ2-2; TRBD2 is the table's D call and was not checked against the DNA. TRBV21-1 is marked as a pseudogene. This CDR3 is 17 amino acids long. In DNA form, the CDR3 reads TGTGCCAGCACCGACATAGGGGCGGGGGAAAACACCGGGGAGCTGTTTTTT. Translating gives CASTDIGAGENTGELFF.

The chain combines TRBV5-1 with TRBJ1-2; D gene unclear. Trimming pared 0 bases from V and 6 bases from J, leaving 12 bases between. The germline V gene has CDR1 SGHRS and CDR2 YFSETQ. This CDR3 has 14 amino acids. CDR3 amino acids: CASSLDGSENGYTF. The CDR3 bases are TGCGCCAGCAGCTTGGATGGCAGCGAAAATGGCTACACCTTC. Combining the CDR3 with reference TRBV5-1 and TRBJ1-2 gives the whole variable domain KAGVTQTPRYLIKTRGQQVTLSCSPISGHRSVSWYQQTPGQGLQFLFEYFSETQRNKGNFPGRFSGRQFSNSRSEMNVSTLELGDSALYLCASSLDGSENGYTFGSGTRLTVV.

The chain is built from TRBV6-5 and TRBJ1-5, with TRBD1 as a possible D gene (6 bases). The germline CDR1 and CDR2 sequences are MNHEY and SVGAGI. Trimming pared 5 bases from V and 4 bases from J, leaving 9 bases between. This CDR3 is 13 amino acids long. The CDR3 reads CASSNRVNQPQHF. The CDR3 DNA is TGTGCCAGCAGTAACAGGGTTAATCAGCCCCAGCATTTT.

The V and J genes are TRBV18 and TRBJ2-7; 10 nucleotides agree with TRBD2. The CDR3 loop spans 17 amino acids. The ends lost 6 bases at V and 0 bases at J; junction bases unmatched: 11. In germline, CDR1 is KGHSH, CDR2 LQKENI. The CDR3 region is CASSRFSGGARSYEQYF. CDR3 in DNA: TGTGCCAGCTCTCGATTCAGCGGGGGGGCTCGCTCCTACGAGCAGTACTTC. The entire variable domain, with the rest obtained from reference TRBV18 and TRBJ2-7, is as follows: NAGVMQNPRHLVRRRGQEARLRCSPMKGHSHVYWYRQLPEEGLKFMVYLQKENIIDESGMPKERFSAEFPKEGPSILRIQQVVRGDSAAYFCASSRFSGGARSYEQYFGPGTRLTVT.

The J gene is TRBJ2-5, the V gene TRBV11-2; possibly TRBD2 for D (5 bases). V lost 4 bases and J 10 bases, leaving 10 bases between the germline ends. The germline V gene encodes CDR1 SGHAT and CDR2 FQNNGV. The CDR3 contains 11 residues. CDR3 sequence: CASSSGRGQYF. CDR3 nucleotides: TGTGCCAGCAGCTCCGGACGGGGCCAGTACTTC.

CDR3 sequence: CASSVVVAGNTGELFF. The DNA of the CDR3 is TGTGCCAGCAGCGTAGTGGTAGCGGGGAACACCGGGGAGCTGTTTTTT. The V and J genes are TRBV9 and TRBJ2-2, with 7 bases identical to TRBD2. This CDR3 spans 16 amino acids. The V and J ends lost 0 bases and 1 base, in that order; junction bases with no gene match: 3. Germline V gene lookup returns CDR1 SGDLS and CDR2 YYNGEE.

V is TRBV5-6 and J is TRBJ2-7; 9 positions agree with TRBD1. The V gene end was trimmed by 2 bases and the J gene end by 7 bases; junction bases not matched to a gene: 7. The CDR3 totals 14 residues. CDR1 is SGHDT and CDR2 is YYEEEE in the germline V gene. DNA for the CDR3: TGTGCCAGCAGCTTAGGCACAGGGGGCCGGGAGCAGTACTTC. The encoded protein is CASSLGTGGREQYF.